This TCR beta chain was found in a study of blood T cell repertoires in COVID-19. Per the original data handling: Nucleated cell number was recorded as an estimate derived from reference gene primer amplification. This table comes from immunoSEQ multiplex PCR, and its TCRdb copy is limited to in-frame clones, with some not included. V and J calls and clone size follow that table, whereas D and trimming were derived from the DNA. The sample has about 130,000 clones; about four fifths are singletons. Germline CDR1 and CDR2: MGHRA and YSYEKL. The ends were cut back, 1 base at V and 1 base at J, with 3 bases in the middle. The CDR3 is 13 amino acids.

The specimen was peripheral blood. J is TRBJ2-3 and V is TRBV4-1; no reliable D call. This clonotype was sampled from a man aged 35-49 years with active or convalescent COVID-19. In DNA, the CDR3 is TGCGCCAGCAGCCAAGTAGGCACAGATACGCAGTATTTT. Its translation: CASSQVGTDTQYF.